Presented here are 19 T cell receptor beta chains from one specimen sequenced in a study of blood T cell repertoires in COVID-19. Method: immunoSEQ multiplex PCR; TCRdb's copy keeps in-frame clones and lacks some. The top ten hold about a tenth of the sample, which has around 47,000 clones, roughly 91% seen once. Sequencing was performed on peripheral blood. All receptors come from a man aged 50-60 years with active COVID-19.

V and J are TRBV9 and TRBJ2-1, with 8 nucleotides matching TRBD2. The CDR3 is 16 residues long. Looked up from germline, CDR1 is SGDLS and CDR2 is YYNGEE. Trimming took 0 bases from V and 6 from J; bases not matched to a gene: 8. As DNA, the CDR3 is TGTGCCAGCAGCGTAGCGGGAGGGCCGGTGGGCAATGAGCAGTTCTTC. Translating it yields CASSVAGGPVGNEQFF.

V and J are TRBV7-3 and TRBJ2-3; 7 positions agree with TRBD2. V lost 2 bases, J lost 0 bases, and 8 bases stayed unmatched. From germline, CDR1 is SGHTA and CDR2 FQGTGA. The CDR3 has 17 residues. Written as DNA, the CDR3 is TGTGCCAGCAGCTTAGGCCCCCAGCGGGGTAGCACAGATACGCAGTATTTT. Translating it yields CASSLGPQRGSTDTQYF.

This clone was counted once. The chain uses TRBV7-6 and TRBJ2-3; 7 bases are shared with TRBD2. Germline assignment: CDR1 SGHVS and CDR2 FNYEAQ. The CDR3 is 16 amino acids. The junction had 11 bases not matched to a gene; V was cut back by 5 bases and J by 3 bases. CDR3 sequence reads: CASSLEASGVTDTQYF. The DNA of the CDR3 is TGTGCCAGCAGCCTAGAAGCGAGCGGGGTTACAGATACGCAGTATTTT.

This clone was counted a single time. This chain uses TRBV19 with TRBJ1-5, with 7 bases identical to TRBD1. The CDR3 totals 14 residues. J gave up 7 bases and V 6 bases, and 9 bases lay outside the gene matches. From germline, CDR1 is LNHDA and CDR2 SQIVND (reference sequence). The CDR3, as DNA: TGTGCCAGTAGCTCCCTGACAGGGAACCAGCCCCAGCATTTT. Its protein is CASSSLTGNQPQHF.

The CDR3 DNA sequence: TGTGCCAGCAGCAGGGCCGGGTTAAGTGGCTACACCTTC. Translated: CASSRAGLSGYTF. The chain employs TRBV27 and TRBJ1-2, with TRBD1 as a possible D gene (5 bases). This CDR3 has 13 amino acids. V lost 6 bases to trimming and J lost 7 bases, with 15 bases between them. Germline V gene lookup returns CDR1 MNHEY and CDR2 SMNVEV (reference sequence).

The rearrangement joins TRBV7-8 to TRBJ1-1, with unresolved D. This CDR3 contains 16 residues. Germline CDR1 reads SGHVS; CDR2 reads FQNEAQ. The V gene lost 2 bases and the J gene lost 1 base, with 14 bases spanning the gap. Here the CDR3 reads CASSLSHSVRNTEAFF. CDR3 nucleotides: TGTGCCAGCAGCTTAAGTCATAGCGTTCGGAACACTGAAGCTTTCTTT.

CDR3 amino acids: CASSLAGTGEDGKLFF. DNA for the CDR3: TGCGCCAGCAGCTTGGCGGGGACAGGGGAAGACGGAAAACTGTTTTTT. This rearrangement joins TRBV5-1 to TRBJ1-4, with 10 bases lining up with TRBD1. V shed 0 bases, J shed 10 bases, and the junction held 9 bases outside the gene matches. The V gene's germline CDR1 is SGHRS and CDR2 YFSETQ. The CDR3 runs 16 residues.

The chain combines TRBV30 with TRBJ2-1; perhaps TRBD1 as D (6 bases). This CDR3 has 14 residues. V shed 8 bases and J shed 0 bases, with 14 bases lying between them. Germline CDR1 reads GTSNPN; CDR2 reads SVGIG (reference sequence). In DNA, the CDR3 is TGTGCCGTTCACAGGGAGAGCTCCTACAATGAGCAGTTCTTC. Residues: CAVHRESSYNEQFF.

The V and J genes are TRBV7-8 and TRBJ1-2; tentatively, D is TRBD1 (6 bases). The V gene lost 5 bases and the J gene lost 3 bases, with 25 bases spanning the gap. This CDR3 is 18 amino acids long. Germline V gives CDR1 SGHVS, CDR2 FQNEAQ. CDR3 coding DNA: TGTGCCAGCAGCCGCAGGTTGGGGGGGCCGAGAATGGACTATGGCTACACCTTC. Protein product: CASSRRLGGPRMDYGYTF.

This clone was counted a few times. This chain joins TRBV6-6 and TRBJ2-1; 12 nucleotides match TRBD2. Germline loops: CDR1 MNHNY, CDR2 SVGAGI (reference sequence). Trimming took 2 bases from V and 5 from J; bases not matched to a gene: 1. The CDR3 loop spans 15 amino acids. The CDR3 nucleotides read TGTGCCAGCAGTTACCGGACTAGCGGGAACAATGAGCAGTTCTTC. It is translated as CASSYRTSGNNEQFF.

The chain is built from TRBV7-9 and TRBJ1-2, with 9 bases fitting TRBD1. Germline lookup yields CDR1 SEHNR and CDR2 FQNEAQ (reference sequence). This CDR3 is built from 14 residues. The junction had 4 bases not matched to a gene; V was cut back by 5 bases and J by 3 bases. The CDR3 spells CASSRTGVDYGYTF. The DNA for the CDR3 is TGTGCCAGCAGCAGGACAGGGGTAGACTATGGCTACACCTTC.

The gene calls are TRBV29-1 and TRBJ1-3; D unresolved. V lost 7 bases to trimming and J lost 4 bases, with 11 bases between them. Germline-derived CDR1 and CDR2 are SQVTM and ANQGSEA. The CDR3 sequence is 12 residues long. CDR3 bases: TGCAGCGGTAGGGAGGGAGGAAACACCATATATTTT. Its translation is CSGREGGNTIYF.

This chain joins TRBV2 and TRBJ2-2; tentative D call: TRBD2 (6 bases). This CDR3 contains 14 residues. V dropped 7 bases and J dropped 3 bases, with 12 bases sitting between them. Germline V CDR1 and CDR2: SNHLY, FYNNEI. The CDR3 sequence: CASNGLRDTGELFF. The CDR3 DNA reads TGTGCCAGCAATGGACTAAGGGACACCGGGGAGCTGTTTTTT.

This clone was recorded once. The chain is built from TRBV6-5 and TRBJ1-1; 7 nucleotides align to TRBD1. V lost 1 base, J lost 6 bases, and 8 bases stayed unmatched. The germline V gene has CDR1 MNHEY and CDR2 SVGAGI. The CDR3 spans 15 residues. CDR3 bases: TGTGCCAGCAGTTACTTCTCAAGGGGGCCTTCTGAAGCTTTCTTT. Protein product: CASSYFSRGPSEAFF.

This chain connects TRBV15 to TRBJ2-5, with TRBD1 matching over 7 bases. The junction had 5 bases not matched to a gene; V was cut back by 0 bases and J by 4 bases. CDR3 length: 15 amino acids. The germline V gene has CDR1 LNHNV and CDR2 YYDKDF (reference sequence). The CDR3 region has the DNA TGTGCCACCAGCAGAGATCCGGCAGGGGGAGAGACCCAGTACTTC. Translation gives CATSRDPAGGETQYF.

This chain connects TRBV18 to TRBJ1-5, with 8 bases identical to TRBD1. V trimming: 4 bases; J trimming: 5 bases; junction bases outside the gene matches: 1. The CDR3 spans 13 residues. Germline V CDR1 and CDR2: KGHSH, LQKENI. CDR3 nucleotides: TGTGCCAGCTCACTGGACAGGGATCAGCCCCAGCATTTT. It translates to CASSLDRDQPQHF. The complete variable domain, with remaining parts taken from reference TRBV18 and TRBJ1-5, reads NAGVMQNPRHLVRRRGQEARLRCSPMKGHSHVYWYRQLPEEGLKFMVYLQKENIIDESGMPKERFSAEFPKEGPSILRIQQVVRGDSAAYFCASSLDRDQPQHFGDGTRLSIL.

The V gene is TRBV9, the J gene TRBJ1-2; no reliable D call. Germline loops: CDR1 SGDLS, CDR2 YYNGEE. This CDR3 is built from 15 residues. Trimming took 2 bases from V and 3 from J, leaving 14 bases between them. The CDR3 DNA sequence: TGTGCCAGCAGCGTCTTGGGCTCGGGAGACTATGGCTACACCTTC. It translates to CASSVLGSGDYGYTF.

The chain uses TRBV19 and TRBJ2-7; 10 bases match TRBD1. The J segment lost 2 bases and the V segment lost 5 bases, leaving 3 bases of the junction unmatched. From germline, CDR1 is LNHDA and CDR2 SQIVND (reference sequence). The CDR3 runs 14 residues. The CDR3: CASSLGQGPYEQYF. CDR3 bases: TGTGCCAGTAGTTTGGGACAGGGGCCCTACGAGCAGTACTTC. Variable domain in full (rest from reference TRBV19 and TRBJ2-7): DGGITQSPKYLFRKEGQNVTLSCEQNLNHDAMYWYRQDPGQGLRLIYYSQIVNDFQKGDIAEGYSVSREKKESFPLTVTSAQKNPTAFYLCASSLGQGPYEQYFGPGTRLTVT.

The DNA of the CDR3 is TGTGCCAGCTCACCCGCCCTATCGGGAGACAATGAGCAGTTCTTC. It is translated as CASSPALSGDNEQFF. The chain links TRBV18 to TRBJ2-1, with a possible D match to TRBD2 (6 bases). V was shortened by 3 bases and J by 5 bases, with 14 bases between the two germline ends. The CDR3 totals 15 residues. Germline V gene sequence: CDR1 KGHSH, CDR2 LQKENI. The whole variable domain, remainder taken from reference TRBV18 and TRBJ2-1, is NAGVMQNPRHLVRRRGQEARLRCSPMKGHSHVYWYRQLPEEGLKFMVYLQKENIIDESGMPKERFSAEFPKEGPSILRIQQVVRGDSAAYFCASSPALSGDNEQFFGPGTRLTVL.